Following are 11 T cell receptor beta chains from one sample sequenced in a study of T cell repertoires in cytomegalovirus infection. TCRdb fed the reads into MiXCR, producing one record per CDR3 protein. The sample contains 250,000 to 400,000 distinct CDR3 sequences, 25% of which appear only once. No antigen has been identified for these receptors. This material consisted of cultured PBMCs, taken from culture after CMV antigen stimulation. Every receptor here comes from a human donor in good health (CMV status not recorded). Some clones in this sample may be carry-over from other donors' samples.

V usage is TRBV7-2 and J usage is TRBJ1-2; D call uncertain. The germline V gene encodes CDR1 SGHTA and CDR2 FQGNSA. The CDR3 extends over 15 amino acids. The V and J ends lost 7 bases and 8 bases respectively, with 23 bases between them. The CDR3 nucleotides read TGTGCCAGCATCTTGAAGGGCTTAAGGGTGGCGGGCTACACCTTC. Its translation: CASILKGLRVAGYTF.

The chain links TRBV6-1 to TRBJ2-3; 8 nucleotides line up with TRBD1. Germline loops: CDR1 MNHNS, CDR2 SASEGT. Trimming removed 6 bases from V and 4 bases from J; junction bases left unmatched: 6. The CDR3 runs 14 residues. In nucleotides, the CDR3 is TGTGCCAGCAGGATACTACAGGGGGCAGATACGCAGTATTTT. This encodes CASRILQGADTQYF.

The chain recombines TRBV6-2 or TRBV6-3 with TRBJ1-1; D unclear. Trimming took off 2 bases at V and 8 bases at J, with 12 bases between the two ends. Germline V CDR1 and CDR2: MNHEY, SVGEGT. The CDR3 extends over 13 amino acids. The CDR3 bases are TGTGCCAGCAGTTACCCGTCCCCAGGCGAAGCTTTCTTT. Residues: CASSYPSPGEAFF.

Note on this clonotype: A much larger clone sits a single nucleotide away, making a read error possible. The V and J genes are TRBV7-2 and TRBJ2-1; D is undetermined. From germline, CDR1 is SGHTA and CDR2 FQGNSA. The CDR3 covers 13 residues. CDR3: CASSSLILNERFF. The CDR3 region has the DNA TGTGCCAGCAGCTCCCTCATATTGAATGAGCGGTTCTTC. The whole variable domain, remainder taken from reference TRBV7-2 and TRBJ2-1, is GAGVSQSPSNKVTEKGKDVELRCDPISGHTALYWYRQSLGQGLEFLIYFQGNSAPDKSGLPSDRFSAERTGGSVSTLTIQRTQQEDSAVYLCASSSLILNERFFGPGTRLTVL.

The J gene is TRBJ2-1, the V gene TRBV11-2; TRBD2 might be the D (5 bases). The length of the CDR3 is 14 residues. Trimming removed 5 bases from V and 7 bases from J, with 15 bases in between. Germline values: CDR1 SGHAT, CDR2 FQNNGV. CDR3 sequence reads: CASSLRASINEQFF. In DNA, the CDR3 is TGTGCCAGCAGCCTAAGGGCTAGCATAAATGAGCAGTTCTTC.

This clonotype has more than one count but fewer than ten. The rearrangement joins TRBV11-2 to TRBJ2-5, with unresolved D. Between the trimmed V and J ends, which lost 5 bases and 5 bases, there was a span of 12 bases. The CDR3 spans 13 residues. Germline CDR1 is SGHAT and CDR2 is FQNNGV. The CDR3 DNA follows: TGTGCCAGCAGCCCAGAGTGGCAGGAGACCCAGTACTTC. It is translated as CASSPEWQETQYF. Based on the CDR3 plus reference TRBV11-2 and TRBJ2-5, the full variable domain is EAGVAQSPRYKIIEKRQSVAFWCNPISGHATLYWYQQILGQGPKLLIQFQNNGVVDDSQLPKDRFSAERLKGVDSTLKIQPAKLEDSAVYLCASSPEWQETQYFGPGTRLLVL.

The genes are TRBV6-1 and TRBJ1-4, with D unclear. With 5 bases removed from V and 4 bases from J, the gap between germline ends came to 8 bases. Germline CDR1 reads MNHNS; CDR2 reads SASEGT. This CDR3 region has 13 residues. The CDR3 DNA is TGTGCCAGCAGTTGGATCGTTAATGAAAAACTGTTTTTT. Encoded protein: CASSWIVNEKLFF.

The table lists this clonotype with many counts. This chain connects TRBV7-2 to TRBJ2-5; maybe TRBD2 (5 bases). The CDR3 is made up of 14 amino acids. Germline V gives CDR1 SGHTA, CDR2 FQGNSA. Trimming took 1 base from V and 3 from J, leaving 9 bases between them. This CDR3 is CASSLVIAKETQYF. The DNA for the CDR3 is TGTGCCAGCAGCTTAGTAATAGCGAAAGAGACCCAGTACTTC. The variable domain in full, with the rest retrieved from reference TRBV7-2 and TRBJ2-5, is GAGVSQSPSNKVTEKGKDVELRCDPISGHTALYWYRQSLGQGLEFLIYFQGNSAPDKSGLPSDRFSAERTGGSVSTLTIQRTQQEDSAVYLCASSLVIAKETQYFGPGTRLLVL.

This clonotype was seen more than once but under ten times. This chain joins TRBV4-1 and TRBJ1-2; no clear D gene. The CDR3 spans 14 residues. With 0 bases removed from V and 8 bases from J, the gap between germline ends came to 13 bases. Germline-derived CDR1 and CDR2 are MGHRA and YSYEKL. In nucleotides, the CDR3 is TGCGCCAGCAGCCAAGATCTGGTAGGATCGGGCTACACCTTC. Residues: CASSQDLVGSGYTF.

CDR3 amino acids: CASSLVASGPVSDTGELFF. CDR3 in DNA: TGTGCCAGCAGCTTAGTCGCTAGCGGCCCTGTCAGTGACACCGGGGAGCTGTTTTTT. The V and J genes are TRBV7-2 and TRBJ2-2, with 7 bases aligning to TRBD2. CDR1 and CDR2 from the germline V gene are SGHTA and FQGNSA. The junction had 14 bases not matched to a gene; V was cut back by 1 base and J by 3 bases. The CDR3 runs to 19 residues.

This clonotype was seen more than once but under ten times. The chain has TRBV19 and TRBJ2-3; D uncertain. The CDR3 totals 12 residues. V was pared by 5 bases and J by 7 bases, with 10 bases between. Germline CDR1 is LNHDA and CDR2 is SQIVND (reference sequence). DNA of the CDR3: TGTGCCAGTAGTGCCCTTCGCCATACGCAGTATTTT. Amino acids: CASSALRHTQYF.